Below are 29 T cell receptor beta chains sequenced from a single sample in a study of blood T cell repertoires in COVID-19. Measured with immunoSEQ multiplex PCR; TCRdb has only the in-frame clones, and not every one. The sample records some 110,000 clones, almost 85% being singletons. Sequenced material: peripheral blood. The receptor set was obtained from a man in his sixties or seventies with active or convalescent COVID-19.

This clone came up once. The V gene is TRBV14, the J gene TRBJ2-3; 9 bases line up with TRBD1. Germline CDR1 reads SGHDN; CDR2 reads FVKESK. V was clipped by 2 bases and J by 6 bases; unmatched bases: 6. This CDR3 has 15 amino acids. This CDR3 is CASSQRDRVLDTQYF. CDR3 DNA sequence: TGTGCCAGCAGCCAAAGGGACAGGGTGCTGGATACGCAGTATTTT.

This clone turned up a few times. This chain connects TRBV7-2 to TRBJ2-1; 10 positions agree with TRBD2. Germline V gene sequence: CDR1 SGHTA, CDR2 FQGNSA. V was clipped by 5 bases and J by 10 bases; unmatched bases: 11. There are 15 residues in the CDR3. The CDR3 sequence: CASSVLSGTSVEQFF. CDR3 nucleotides: TGTGCCAGCAGCGTCCTGTCTGGGACTAGCGTAGAGCAGTTCTTC. The entire variable domain, with the rest obtained from reference TRBV7-2 and TRBJ2-1, is as follows: GAGVSQSPSNKVTEKGKDVELRCDPISGHTALYWYRQSLGQGLEFLIYFQGNSAPDKSGLPSDRFSAERTGGSVSTLTIQRTQQEDSAVYLCASSVLSGTSVEQFFGPGTRLTVL.

This rearrangement joins TRBV21-1 to TRBJ2-1; the table assigns TRBD2, which was not confirmed against the DNA. TRBV21-1 is shown as a pseudogene. The CDR3 is 16 residues long. The CDR3 loop reads CASSKEGEKIYNEQFF. The CDR3 coding sequence is TGTGCCAGCAGCAAAGAGGGAGAGAAAATCTACAATGAGCAGTTCTTC.

The chain has TRBV5-1 and TRBJ2-1; 7 bases match TRBD1. Germline CDR1 reads SGHRS; CDR2 reads YFSETQ. This CDR3 contains 12 residues. J lost 9 bases, V lost 3 bases, and 3 bases had no gene match. CDR3 nucleotide sequence: TGCGCCAGCAGCTATACAGGGGTTGAGCAGTTCTTC. Amino acid sequence: CASSYTGVEQFF.

The chain carries TRBV19 and TRBJ1-4; D gene unclear. The V and J ends lost 5 bases and 12 bases respectively, with 16 bases between them. The length of the CDR3 is 13 residues. The germline gives CDR1 LNHDA, CDR2 SQIVND (reference sequence). The CDR3 is CASSPPSHAELFF. The CDR3, as DNA: TGTGCCAGTAGTCCCCCATCTCATGCGGAACTGTTTTTT.

The chain uses TRBV5-5 and TRBJ1-2; possible D gene TRBD1, 5 bases. The CDR3 has 13 amino acids. Trimming removed 8 bases from V and 8 bases from J, with 19 bases in between. The germline gives CDR1 SGHKS, CDR2 YYEKEE (reference sequence). The CDR3 nucleotides read TGTGCCAGTCTGGGGGACGGGACTTTAGGCTACACCTTC. This sequence encodes CASLGDGTLGYTF. Together with reference TRBV5-5 and TRBJ1-2, the CDR3 gives the full variable domain: DAGVTQSPTHLIKTRGQQVTLRCSPISGHKSVSWYQQVLGQGPQFIFQYYEKEERGRGNFPDRFSARQFPNYSSELNVNALLLGDSALYLCASLGDGTLGYTFGSGTRLTVV.

The chain combines TRBV6-1 with TRBJ2-3; TRBD1 is a possible D gene (6 bases). Trimming removed 3 bases from V and 5 bases from J, with 18 bases in between. The CDR3 runs 16 residues. Germline CDR1 is MNHNS and CDR2 is SASEGT. Written as DNA, the CDR3 is TGTGCCAGCAGTGAGCCCAGGGGCCTAGCAGTAGATACGCAGTATTTT. As protein: CASSEPRGLAVDTQYF.

The V and J genes are TRBV10-3 and TRBJ2-3; TRBD2 matches at 15 bases. CDR3 length: 16 amino acids. J gave up 1 base and V 10 bases, and 6 bases lay outside the gene matches. Germline loops: CDR1 ENHRY, CDR2 SYGVKD. In DNA, the CDR3 is TGTGCCACCCGGACTAGCGGGAGGGCGGGCACAGATACGCAGTATTTT. This encodes CATRTSGRAGTDTQYF.

With respect to this clone: Compared with germline, one end of the junction differs, possibly owing to a read error. The rearrangement links TRBV5-4 to TRBJ2-5; 9 nucleotides line up with TRBD1. Germline V gene lookup returns CDR1 SGHNT and CDR2 YYREEE (reference sequence). The length of the CDR3 is 15 residues. In DNA, the CDR3 is TGTGCCAGCAGCAAGAAACAGGGGGCCGGAGAGATCCAGTACTTC. Protein: CASSKKQGAGEIQYF.

This clone was seen a handful of times. V usage is TRBV2 and J usage is TRBJ1-6, with 10 bases lining up with TRBD1. The junction had 7 bases not matched to a gene; V was cut back by 4 bases and J by 10 bases. The V gene's germline CDR1 is SNHLY and CDR2 FYNNEI. The CDR3 is made up of 15 amino acids. The CDR3 is CASSARDRGVSPLHF. The DNA for the CDR3 is TGTGCCAGCAGTGCCCGGGACAGGGGAGTCTCACCCCTCCACTTT.

The chain couples TRBV19 to TRBJ1-4; TRBD1 matches 9 bases. Germline CDR1 is LNHDA and CDR2 is SQIVND (reference sequence). The V and J ends lost 5 bases and 7 bases, in that order; junction bases with no gene match: 11. The CDR3 contains 16 residues. The CDR3 DNA is TGTGCCAGTAGTTCCGACCACAGGGGGCAAGGTGAAAAACTGTTTTTT. Residues: CASSSDHRGQGEKLFF.

DNA for the CDR3: TGTGCCAGCAGCTTAGTTGGCGGTAGCTCCTACGAGCAGTACTTC. Protein: CASSLVGGSSYEQYF. The rearrangement links TRBV7-3 to TRBJ2-7, with no clear D. The germline V gene has CDR1 SGHTA and CDR2 FQGTGA. V lost 2 bases and J lost 0, with 11 bases in between. The CDR3 contains 15 residues.

This clone was found once. The rearrangement uses TRBV6-2 or TRBV6-3 and TRBJ2-4; 8 bases are a match to TRBD1. The CDR3 length is 16 residues. Germline V gives CDR1 MNHEY, CDR2 SVGEGT. V was clipped by 6 bases and J by 0 bases; unmatched bases: 7. CDR3 residues: CASSSWTGIAKNIQYF. CDR3 nucleotide sequence: TGTGCCAGCAGCTCCTGGACAGGGATAGCCAAAAACATTCAGTACTTC.

The chain joins TRBV7-9 to TRBJ2-3, with 11 nucleotides matching TRBD2. V trimming: 5 bases; J trimming: 6 bases; junction bases outside the gene matches: 10. CDR3 length equals 16 residues. Germline assignment: CDR1 SEHNR and CDR2 FQNEAQ (reference sequence). The CDR3 DNA reads TGTGCCAGCAGCCCGAGACTAGCGGGGTTTTCTGATACGCAGTATTTT. Translating gives CASSPRLAGFSDTQYF.

This chain connects TRBV3-1 (or the pseudogene TRBV3-2) to TRBJ2-5; 11 bases line up with TRBD1. Germline V gives CDR1 LGHDT, CDR2 YNNKEL (reference sequence). With V trimmed by 5 bases and J by 1 base, 6 bases remained unmatched. The CDR3 length is 16 residues. The CDR3 sequence: CASSDRDRGSQETQYF. The DNA for the CDR3 is TGTGCCAGCAGCGACCGGGACAGGGGGAGCCAAGAGACCCAGTACTTC.

V and J are TRBV19 and TRBJ1-5; TRBD1 aligns across 8 bases. Losses at the gene ends were 10 bases for V and 5 bases for J; bases not matched to a gene: 13. The CDR3 consists of 15 residues. The germline gives CDR1 LNHDA, CDR2 SQIVND (reference sequence). CDR3: CATNQDDRGYQPQHF. CDR3 coding DNA: TGTGCCACTAACCAAGATGACAGGGGATATCAGCCCCAGCATTTT.

V usage is TRBV14 and J usage is TRBJ2-7; a possible D gene is TRBD2 (5 bases). CDR3 length equals 15 residues. Germline assignment: CDR1 SGHDN and CDR2 FVKESK. Trimming shortened V by 0 bases and J by 4 bases, and 13 bases separated the two germline ends. CDR3 sequence reads: CASSQDRAGGYEQYF. CDR3 nucleotide sequence: TGTGCCAGCAGCCAAGATCGGGCAGGCGGGTACGAGCAGTACTTC.

V and J are TRBV30 and TRBJ1-5; D remains ambiguous. Germline V gene lookup returns CDR1 GTSNPN and CDR2 SVGIG (reference sequence). Trimming shortened V by 0 bases and J by 7 bases, and 10 bases separated the two germline ends. This CDR3 has 13 amino acids. CDR3 sequence: CAWSVARSQPQHF. CDR3 nucleotide sequence: TGTGCCTGGAGTGTAGCCCGGAGCCAGCCCCAGCATTTT.

This clone occurred once. The chain is built from TRBV5-5 and TRBJ2-7, with TRBD2 matching over 7 bases. This CDR3 has 15 amino acids. The trim removed 3 bases at V and 2 bases at J, leaving 8 bases unmatched. Per germline, CDR1 SGHKS and CDR2 YYEKEE (reference sequence). The CDR3 reads CASSYIGEGTYEQYF. CDR3 DNA sequence: TGTGCCAGCAGCTATATAGGGGAGGGGACCTACGAGCAGTACTTC.

This chain links TRBV5-4 with TRBJ1-2, with D tentatively TRBD1 (5 bases). CDR1 SGHNT and CDR2 YYREEE come from the germline V gene (reference sequence). CDR3 length: 14 residues. V was clipped by 0 bases and J by 8 bases, with 14 bases between them. The CDR3 loop is CASSLAGGRGGYTF. CDR3 coding DNA: TGTGCCAGCAGCTTGGCCGGGGGGAGGGGCGGCTACACCTTC. The whole variable domain, filled in from reference TRBV5-4 and TRBJ1-2, reads ETGVTQSPTHLIKTRGQQVTLRCSSQSGHNTVSWYQQALGQGPQFIFQYYREEENGRGNFPPRFSGLQFPNYSSELNVNALELDDSALYLCASSLAGGRGGYTFGSGTRLTVV.

This rearrangement joins TRBV4-3 to TRBJ1-1; 8 nucleotides agree with TRBD1. The V segment lost 2 bases and the J segment 7 bases; nucleotides outside the gene matches: 6. The CDR3 loop spans 14 amino acids. Germline CDR1 LGHNA, CDR2 YSLEER. The DNA for the CDR3 is TGCGCCAGCAGCCAAAGGACAGGGATTGGTGAAGCTTTCTTT. It specifies CASSQRTGIGEAFF.

The chain combines TRBV19 with TRBJ2-3; 11 nucleotides agree with TRBD1. The length of the CDR3 is 17 residues. CDR1 is LNHDA and CDR2 is SQIVND in the germline V gene (reference sequence). Unmatched junction bases numbered 12, after V lost 8 bases and J lost 2 bases. For the CDR3, the DNA is TGTGCCAGTGTCAGCAGGGACAGGGGGACCCTCACAGATACGCAGTATTTT. This sequence encodes CASVSRDRGTLTDTQYF.

This clone was counted a single time. The J gene is TRBJ2-3, the V gene TRBV21-1; TRBD1 is the table's D call, not checked against the DNA. TRBV21-1 is described as a pseudogene. The CDR3 spans 15 residues. CDR3 region: CASSLPTGRWDTQYF. CDR3 sequence (DNA): TGTGCCAGCAGCCTCCCGACAGGACGGTGGGATACGCAGTATTTT.

The chain joins TRBV18 to TRBJ1-6; D unresolved. The germline gives CDR1 KGHSH, CDR2 LQKENI. V was cut by 0 bases and J by 3 bases, with 9 bases left in between. This CDR3 is 16 amino acids long. CDR3 region: CASSPPHLSYNSPLHF. DNA of the CDR3: TGTGCCAGCTCACCACCGCACTTAAGCTATAATTCACCCCTCCACTTT.

The chain uses TRBV28 and TRBJ2-7; 10 nucleotides match TRBD1. Germline-derived CDR1 and CDR2 are MDHEN and SYDVKM. The J segment lost 2 bases and the V segment lost 6 bases, leaving 10 bases of the junction unmatched. The CDR3 is made up of 16 amino acids. The CDR3 protein is CASSFDRGRNPYEQYF. In DNA, the CDR3 is TGTGCCAGCAGCTTCGACAGGGGGCGAAACCCCTACGAGCAGTACTTC.

This clone occurred a few times. V usage is TRBV4-1 and J usage is TRBJ1-2; D might be TRBD1 (5 bases). Trimming stripped 4 bases from V and 2 bases from J, with 11 bases between. The CDR3 covers 14 residues. The germline gives CDR1 MGHRA, CDR2 YSYEKL. CDR3 amino acids: CASSRGLENYGYTF. For the CDR3, the DNA is TGCGCCAGCAGCCGGGGACTGGAAAACTATGGCTACACCTTC.

V and J are TRBV9 and TRBJ2-7; 7 nucleotides line up with TRBD1. This CDR3 has 18 residues. Germline CDR1 reads SGDLS; CDR2 reads YYNGEE. The trim removed 1 base at V and 1 base at J, leaving 14 bases unmatched. In DNA form, the CDR3 reads TGTGCCAGCAGCGTACTCCCATCGACAGGGTTCACTTCCTACGAGCAGTACTTC. Protein sequence: CASSVLPSTGFTSYEQYF.

This sequence joins TRBV19 and TRBJ2-7; tentatively, D is TRBD2 (5 bases). The germline V and J ends were trimmed by 7 bases and 9 bases, with 19 bases remaining between them. The CDR3 has 13 amino acids. From germline, CDR1 is LNHDA and CDR2 SQIVND (reference sequence). The CDR3 DNA reads TGTGCCAGTAATCCCAGCCCGGGGTTAGGGCAGTACTTC. Its protein product is CASNPSPGLGQYF.

V is TRBV7-3 and J is TRBJ1-1; TRBD1 is a possible D gene (5 bases). Germline V gene data show CDR1 as SGHTA and CDR2 as FQGTGA. V was pared by 2 bases and J by 3 bases, with 10 bases between. The CDR3 runs 14 residues. The CDR3 is CASSLSGGDTEAFF. The DNA for the CDR3 is TGTGCCAGCAGCTTATCGGGAGGGGACACTGAAGCTTTCTTT.